This TCR beta chain was profiled in a study of response to subunit inactivated influenza vaccine. MiXCR, applied by TCRdb to the RT-PCR reads, yields one record per CDR3 protein. The sample includes 500,000 to 600,000 distinct CDR3 sequences, 11% of them seen just once. V dropped 0 bases and J dropped 1 base, with 7 bases sitting between them. The CDR3 extends over 14 amino acids. The germline V gene encodes CDR1 SGHRS and CDR2 YFSETQ. These data are also associated with another study on T cells expressing NK-cell markers. This second report adds: What made the TCR beta cDNA was 5'RACE template switching with UMIs. Dominance of the CD3+CD56-NKG2C+ fraction by these clonotypes also held in four donors.

The receptor's source is a man aged 50 to 60 who received an inactivated influenza vaccine. The V call is TRBV5-1, the J call TRBJ2-5; D is ambiguous. The source material was PBMCs from blood, sampled on the day of vaccination. The CDR3: CASSLDGIQETQYF. In DNA, the CDR3 is TGCGCCAGCAGCTTGGACGGAATCCAAGAGACCCAGTACTTC.